One sample yielded the 8 T cell receptor beta chains listed below, sequenced in a study of T cells in Graves' hyperthyroidism and ophthalmopathy. TCR beta CDR3 regions were amplified from RNA transcripts. HTBI primers were used for first-round RT-PCR of the TCR CDR3. TCRdb ran MiXCR on the multiplex PCR reads and lists one entry per CDR3 protein. The data contain about 360,000 distinct CDR3 sequences, less than 20% of them singletons. The sample was blood. The receptors were sampled from a woman aged 18-29 years with Graves' hyperthyroidism that later progressed to Graves' ophthalmopathy.

The sample holds many counts of this clonotype. V gene TRBV3-1 combines with J gene TRBJ1-1, with D unclear. This CDR3 spans 15 amino acids. Between the trimmed V and J ends, which lost 2 bases and 0 bases, there was a span of 10 bases. From germline, CDR1 is LGHDT and CDR2 YNNKEL (reference sequence). CDR3 coding DNA: TGTGCCAGCAGCCAAATCGGCCGCTTGAACACTGAAGCTTTCTTT. Its translation: CASSQIGRLNTEAFF.

Many counts were recorded for this clonotype. CDR3 region: CSARDNTPYEQYF. The CDR3 bases are TGCAGTGCTAGAGATAATACCCCCTACGAGCAGTACTTC. The chain recombines TRBV20-1 with TRBJ2-7; D ambiguous. Between the trimmed V and J ends, which lost 0 bases and 2 bases, there was a span of 8 bases. Germline loops: CDR1 DFQATT, CDR2 SNEGSKA (reference sequence). CDR3 length: 13 amino acids.

The chain joins TRBV10-3 to TRBJ2-7, with D tentatively TRBD1 (6 bases). Germline V gives CDR1 ENHRY, CDR2 SYGVKD. Trimming took 0 bases from V and 0 from J, leaving 12 bases between them. CDR3 length: 16 amino acids. CDR3 in amino acids: CAISESEGGSSYEQYF. In DNA form, the CDR3 reads TGTGCCATCAGTGAGTCTGAAGGGGGAAGCTCCTACGAGCAGTACTTC.

This clonotype was observed a few times. This sequence joins TRBV2 and TRBJ2-3; 12 nucleotides line up with TRBD2. Germline trimming cut 6 bases from V and 1 base from J; bases unmatched to any gene: 11. From germline, CDR1 is SNHLY and CDR2 FYNNEI. The CDR3 spans 18 residues. The CDR3 sequence is CASRITLAGGSGTDTQYF. The CDR3 bases are TGTGCCAGCAGGATTACACTAGCGGGAGGATCCGGCACAGATACGCAGTATTTT.

This clonotype was found many times. V and J are TRBV28 and TRBJ1-2, with 7 bases that match TRBD1. CDR3 length equals 16 residues. Trimming at V came to 6 bases and at J to 2 bases, leaving 12 bases not matched to a gene. Per germline, CDR1 MDHEN and CDR2 SYDVKM. DNA for the CDR3: TGTGCCAGCAGCCCAACCGCAGGGGGGTCGAACTATGGCTACACCTTC. As protein: CASSPTAGGSNYGYTF.

This clonotype was detected a few times. In nucleotides, the CDR3 is TGTGCCAGCAGCCAAGATGGGCCGAATGAGCAGTTCTTC. This gives the protein CASSQDGPNEQFF. This sequence joins TRBV14 and TRBJ2-1; D is unclear. There are 13 residues in the CDR3. The V gene's germline CDR1 is SGHDN and CDR2 FVKESK. Trimming removed 0 bases from V and 7 bases from J, with 7 bases in between.

The chain recombines TRBV4-1 with TRBJ2-3; TRBD2 matches at 13 bases. J lost 2 bases, V lost 5 bases, and 13 bases had no gene match. Germline CDR1 and CDR2: MGHRA and YSYEKL. This CDR3 is 19 amino acids long. The CDR3 DNA is TGCGCCAGCAGCTATTCCGGGACTAGCGGGAAAAGATACACAGATACGCAGTATTTT. This gives the protein CASSYSGTSGKRYTDTQYF.

This clonotype was observed a handful of times. A clone one base away is much larger, so this may be a read error. This chain connects TRBV6-2 or TRBV6-3 to TRBJ2-7; the D is unclear. The germline V gene has CDR1 MNHEY and CDR2 SVGEGT. The CDR3 covers 14 residues. CDR3 DNA: TGTGCCAGCAGTTACGGCGACTGGGCCTACGAGCGGTACTTC. This gives the protein CASSYGDWAYERYF.